The entry that follows covers one TCR beta chain sequence. This sample is drawn from a study of T cells in Graves' hyperthyroidism and ophthalmopathy. Researchers amplified the TCR beta CDR3 regions from RNA transcripts. TCR CDR3 underwent first-round RT-PCR with the HTBI primer set. TCRdb processed the multiplex PCR reads anew with MiXCR; each CDR3 protein has one entry. The table includes around 620,000 distinct CDR3 sequences, 46% detected once. The sample consisted of peripheral blood or thyroid tissue (not recorded which). This receptor was taken from an adult woman with Graves' disease, either hyperthyroidism or ophthalmopathy (not recorded which).

Here the CDR3 DNA reads TGCAGTGCTGTGAGTCCAGGGAGGGACGGCTACACCTTC. Translated, it gives CSAVSPGRDGYTF. The chain is built from TRBV20-1 and TRBJ1-2; D may be TRBD1 (5 bases). V lost 5 bases and J 8 bases, leaving 18 bases between the germline ends. This CDR3 has 13 residues. Germline V gene lookup returns CDR1 DFQATT and CDR2 SNEGSKA (reference sequence).